This TCR beta chain originates from a study of blood T cells in healthy people across ages. A remark on this clonotype: The antigen remains unidentified.

Every sample gave at least 5 micrograms of total RNA when it was extracted. Combining a sample-barcoded 5' primer with a J-beta primer mix, a second PCR ran for roughly 7 to 11 cycles. One entry per CDR3 protein, called by TCRdb with MiXCR from the 5' RACE reads. The table records approximately 1,700,000 distinct CDR3 sequences, around 40% of them present only once. Regarding the study as a whole: The long-lived group displayed more naive CD4+ cells, plus higher diversity, than the aged donors did. Diversity of TCR beta correlated strongly with naive T cell percentage. Investigators viewed diversity estimates from one million T cells as underestimates, the study reported.

The CDR3 is 14 amino acids. The V gene's germline CDR1 is DFQATT and CDR2 SNEGSKA (reference sequence). Trimming left V 0 bases short and J 7 bases short, with 15 bases between. This chain connects TRBV20-1 to TRBJ1-1; tentatively, D is TRBD1 (5 bases). Material for sequencing was blood. The origin of this receptor is a human donor in good health. This CDR3 is CSARDHRGGGEAFF. The CDR3 nucleotides are TGCAGTGCTAGAGATCATCGGGGCGGGGGTGAAGCTTTCTTT.